The entry that follows covers one T cell receptor (beta chain) sequence. What it binds is not known. In the original analysis: Without quality scores, immunoSEQ junctional reads could not be filtered like full-length reads. Method: immunoSEQ multiplex PCR; TCRdb's copy keeps in-frame clones and lacks some. The V and J calls and clone size come from that table; D and trimming were worked out from the DNA. The table records 760,000 or so clones, around 96% of them present only once. Only CD45RO-negative cells positively selected for CCR7 counted as naive CD8 cells, so terminally differentiated effector memory CD45RA+ cells were excluded. Every one of the donors was a Caucasian adult that lived in Nashville, Tennessee. This sample is part of a study of shared clonotypes between healthy human individuals. In the study overall: Contributing individuals were two females and three males aged 18 to 49. Points from the study as a whole: At large depth, rarefaction still showed sorted-subset sequencing to be incomplete.

The CDR3 runs 15 residues. Germline values: CDR1 GTSNPN, CDR2 SVGIG (reference sequence). V lost 4 bases and J lost 1, with 13 bases in between. The sample taken for sequencing was naive CD8+ T cells sorted from blood. The receptor's source is a man aged 30-40 years in good health. V is TRBV30 and J is TRBJ2-2; possibly TRBD1 or TRBD2 for D (5 bases each). CDR3 in amino acids: CAWKSGPRNTGELFF. The CDR3, as DNA: TGTGCCTGGAAATCGGGGCCTCGGAACACCGGGGAGCTGTTTTTT.